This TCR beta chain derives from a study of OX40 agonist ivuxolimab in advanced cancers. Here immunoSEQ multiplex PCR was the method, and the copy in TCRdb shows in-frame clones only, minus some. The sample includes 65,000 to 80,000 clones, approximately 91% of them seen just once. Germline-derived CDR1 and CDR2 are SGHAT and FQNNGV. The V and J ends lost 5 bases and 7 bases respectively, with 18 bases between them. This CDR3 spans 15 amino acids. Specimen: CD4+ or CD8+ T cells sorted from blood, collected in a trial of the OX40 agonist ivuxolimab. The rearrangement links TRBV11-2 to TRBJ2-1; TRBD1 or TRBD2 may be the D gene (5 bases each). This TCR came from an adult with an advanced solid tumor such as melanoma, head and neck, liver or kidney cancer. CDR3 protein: CASSASGAVGNEQFF. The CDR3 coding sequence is TGTGCCAGCAGCGCTTCCGGGGCGGTTGGAAATGAGCAGTTCTTC.